The text below deals with one TCR beta chain. No antigen is known for it. This entry is derived from a study of vaccination effects on CD4 cells after COVID-19. In the study overall: Two-dose vaccination with either BNT162b2 or mRNA-1273 was given to the participants. Study-wide points: Cross-reaction with common cold coronaviruses was seen in only 1 of 255 vaccine-induced clones from healthy vaccinees.

The repertoire was sequenced with immunoSEQ multiplex PCR; TCRdb's copy has only in-frame clones and lacks some. The sample shows roughly 50,000 clones, around 67% of them seen only once. At the end of about 9 days of culture, CD4+ T cells were isolated. Neither prior SARS-CoV-2 infection nor positive nucleocapsid antibodies were present in the vaccine recipients. At days 3 and 7, half of the medium was exchanged for IL-2 medium. Germline CDR1 is MNHEY and CDR2 is SVGAGI. The CDR3 spans 15 residues. V was clipped by 7 bases and J by 4 bases; unmatched bases: 12. The sample in question was CD4+ T cells from PBMCs cultured without peptide, obtained before COVID-19 vaccination. J is TRBJ1-2 and V is TRBV6-5; 7 positions agree with TRBD1. This clonotype was obtained from a human donor who received a COVID-19 vaccine. Written as DNA, the CDR3 is TGTGCCAGCACCACGTCCCGGGACAGAGTCTATGGCTACACCTTC. Its translation is CASTTSRDRVYGYTF.